The subject of this entry is one TCR beta chain. Antigen: not known. Trimming removed 5 bases at V and 5 bases at J, with 18 bases between. This CDR3 region has 15 residues. Germline-derived CDR1 and CDR2 are MNHGY and SAAAGT. Clones were sequenced by immunoSEQ multiplex PCR, and TCRdb holds only the in-frame ones, with some missing. This sample carries about 9,200 clones, approximately 23% of them seen once, and the ten largest clones take roughly a tenth. The treatment: randomized to nivolumab then ipilimumab (arm A) or the reverse (arm B). The sample comes from a study of sequential checkpoint blockade in melanoma. In the study overall: Randomization was 1:1 between first-line nivolumab→ipilimumab and ipilimumab→nivolumab. TCRβ was sequenced from DNA of 91 pretreatment tumors.

Findings and caveats of the study: Rising tumor T-cell fraction and clonality meant about 30 times likelier benefit.

The chain is built from TRBV6-8 and TRBJ1-1; TRBD1 might be the D (5 bases). Specimen: tumor tissue (inferred from file names), collected from a patient given nivolumab and ipilimumab in sequence. This sequence originates from a human donor with melanoma. The CDR3 region is CASSRGWGEVTEAFF. The CDR3 DNA follows: TGTGCCAGCAGTAGGGGCTGGGGAGAAGTAACTGAAGCTTTCTTT.